This TCR beta chain was recorded in a study of T-cell reconstitution after alpha-beta-depleted transplantation in children (dated by TCRdb to about 2016). In terms of the full investigation: Using TCR repertoire profiling, the study followed T-cell immune reconstitution in a quantitative way in children after TCRalphabeta/CD19-depleted allogeneic hematopoietic cell transplantation.

The sample's treatment or condition label, in plain terms: allogeneic hematopoietic cell transplantation with graft depleted of TCRalphabeta T cells and CD19 B cells. TCRalphabeta/CD19-depleted allogeneic hematopoietic cell grafts were given to the transplant recipients, all of whom were children. Trimming leaves V shorter by 6 bases and J shorter by 7 bases, with the junction holding 6 bases beyond the gene matches. The CDR3 numbers 13 residues from cysteine through phenylalanine. The entry retains the CDR3 DNA only, 39 bases that are in frame from base 1. CDR1 and CDR2 are read off the germline V gene as SGHAT and FQNNGV. To prepare the library, PCR was applied. Instrument used: Illumina HiSeq 2500. Molecular barcoding was employed in the preparation of TCR libraries, with unique molecular identifiers being used to normalize TCRbeta repertoire quantification. TCRdb reprocessed the public reads (quality trimming at Q25 with fastp, clone calling with MiXCR) and kept in-frame beta chains. Each record represents a unique CDR3 protein, reported with the most common genes and DNA among its rows. A total of some 310,000 distinct CDR3 sequences appear in this sample, around 20% of them only once. The ten largest clones represent 9.5% to 13% of the sample.

Summary of the overall study and its limitations: Hyperexpanded clone frequencies declined over subsequent months; after one year, T-cell counts and TCRbeta diversity were mostly attributed to newly produced T cells. In some patients, the high TCRbeta diversity seen at day 60 was put down to recipient T cells and intrathymic progenitors that had survived conditioning. The apparently early alphabetaT-cell count recovery about two months after transplant was reportedly dependent on only several hundred rapidly expanded clones derived from non-depleted graft cells.

A remark on this clonotype: The antigen this receptor binds is unknown. Base qualities are not at hand, and no much larger clone is one base apart.

The material was PBMCs, mostly from graft donor cells, obtained 180 days after TCRalphabeta/CD19-depleted stem cell transplant. The TCR originated in a male patient between 10 and 17 years old who had a stem cell transplant for acute lymphoblastic leukemia, so the T cells may come from the graft donor. The chain is encoded by TRBV11-2 joined to TRBJ2-4; 7 junctional bases match TRBD1. The sequence in DNA is TGTGCCAGCAGAGAACAGGGGTACAACATTCAGTACTTC. Its protein product is CASREQGYNIQYF.